This entry lists 21 T cell receptor beta chains sequenced from one sample in a study of T cell changes during pregnancy in multiple sclerosis. Only in-frame clones appear in the TCRdb table, and some are missing; sequencing was by immunoSEQ multiplex PCR. The sample includes 36,000 or so clones, roughly 92% of them seen just once. The material sequenced was PBMCs (not recorded whether the cells were cultured). The receptors were gathered from a female donor with multiple sclerosis, enrolled in a pregnancy study.

The rearrangement links TRBV6-1 to TRBJ2-1; D not certain. The V end lost 8 bases, the J end lost 5 bases, and 7 bases lay between the germline ends. CDR1 is MNHNS, CDR2 SASEGT, per germline. This CDR3 comprises 11 residues. The CDR3 spells CASRANNEQFF. In DNA, the CDR3 is TGTGCCAGCCGGGCTAACAATGAGCAGTTCTTC.

A single count supports this clone. V is TRBV28 and J is TRBJ2-1; D gene unclear. This CDR3 contains 11 residues. CDR1 and CDR2 (germline): MDHEN, SYDVKM. The ends were cut back, 1 base at V and 9 bases at J, with 4 bases in the middle. CDR3: CASSLLAEQFF. CDR3 bases: TGTGCCAGCAGTTTATTGGCTGAGCAGTTCTTC.

The chain couples TRBV4-1 to TRBJ2-7, with 8 nucleotides matching TRBD1. The CDR3 runs 15 residues. Germline V gene data show CDR1 as MGHRA and CDR2 as YSYEKL. V trimming: 1 base; J trimming: 2 bases; junction bases outside the gene matches: 4. CDR3 sequence reads: CASSQGPGQAYEQYF. For the CDR3, the DNA is TGCGCCAGCAGCCAAGGTCCGGGACAGGCCTACGAGCAGTACTTC.

About this clone itself: Relative to the germline gene, one junction end is altered; a read error may explain this. The V call is TRBV7-2, the J call TRBJ2-3; unclear D gene. The CDR3 is 13 amino acids. CDR1 is SGHTA, CDR2 FQGNSA, per germline. The CDR3 region has the DNA TGTGCCAGTAGCTTAGGTAGGACAGATACGCAGTATTTT. This gives the protein CASSLGRTDTQYF.

The rearrangement uses TRBV14 and TRBJ2-7; tentatively, D is TRBD2 (6 bases). The length of the CDR3 is 15 residues. The germline V gene encodes CDR1 SGHDN and CDR2 FVKESK. Between the trimmed V and J ends, which lost 1 base and 0 bases, there was a span of 10 bases. The CDR3 sequence is CASSQVEGSSYEQYF. The CDR3 region has the DNA TGTGCCAGCAGCCAAGTGGAGGGGAGCTCCTACGAGCAGTACTTC.

V gene TRBV18 combines with J gene TRBJ1-3; 10 bases fit TRBD1. Germline loops: CDR1 KGHSH, CDR2 LQKENI. V lost 1 base to trimming and J lost 2 bases; unmatched junction nucleotides: 8. The CDR3 consists of 18 residues. The CDR3 protein is CASSPLGPGTGAGNTIYF. CDR3 DNA: TGTGCCAGCTCACCACTTGGACCCGGGACAGGGGCTGGAAACACCATATATTTT.

The V call is TRBV5-4, the J call TRBJ2-3; TRBD2 matches at 9 bases. V lost 6 bases and J lost 5; bases outside the gene matches: 10. Germline V gene data show CDR1 as SGHNT and CDR2 as YYREEE (reference sequence). The CDR3 extends over 15 amino acids. The CDR3 is CASNQREVWGDTQYF. In nucleotides, the CDR3 is TGTGCCAGCAACCAGCGGGAGGTTTGGGGAGATACGCAGTATTTT.

The V and J genes are TRBV28 and TRBJ2-5, with D hard to call. The CDR3 consists of 11 residues. The germline gives CDR1 MDHEN, CDR2 SYDVKM. The germline V and J ends were trimmed by 7 bases and 4 bases, with 7 bases remaining between them. The CDR3 DNA is TGTGCCAGCACCCTAGGAGAGACCCAGTACTTC. Protein: CASTLGETQYF.

The V call is TRBV6-5, the J call TRBJ2-7; TRBD2 matches 10 bases. V shed 7 bases, J shed 7 bases, and the junction held 7 bases outside the gene matches. The CDR3 sequence is 13 residues long. Germline CDR1 is MNHEY and CDR2 is SVGAGI. CDR3 region: CASTLAGVGEQYF. Here the CDR3 DNA reads TGTGCCAGCACCCTAGCGGGAGTAGGGGAGCAGTACTTC.

J is TRBJ2-4 and V is TRBV2, with D perhaps matching TRBD1 (5 bases). V dropped 7 bases and J dropped 4 bases, with 14 bases sitting between them. The germline V gene has CDR1 SNHLY and CDR2 FYNNEI. The CDR3 runs 14 residues. The CDR3 here is CASTSWGRKNIQYF. The CDR3 DNA is TGTGCCAGCACCTCATGGGGCAGAAAAAACATTCAGTACTTC. The full variable domain, in which reference TRBV2 and TRBJ2-4 provide the parts outside the CDR3, is EPEVTQTPSHQVTQMGQEVILRCVPISNHLYFYWYRQILGQKVEFLVSFYNNEISEKSEIFDDQFSVERPDGSNFTLKIRSTKLEDSAMYFCASTSWGRKNIQYFGAGTRLSVL.

The chain joins TRBV19 to TRBJ2-2; TRBD2 matches at 8 bases. The V gene end was trimmed by 4 bases and the J gene end by 5 bases; junction bases not matched to a gene: 9. The V gene's germline CDR1 is LNHDA and CDR2 SQIVND (reference sequence). The CDR3 covers 16 residues. Written as DNA, the CDR3 is TGTGCCAGTAGTAAAAGCGGGAGCTTTGGAACCGGGGAGCTGTTTTTT. This codes for CASSKSGSFGTGELFF.

The chain combines TRBV13 with TRBJ2-7, with D possibly TRBD2 on 6 matching bases. V was shortened by 2 bases and J by 3 bases, with 11 bases between the two germline ends. CDR3 length: 14 amino acids. The V gene's germline CDR1 is PRHDT and CDR2 FYEKMQ (reference sequence). The CDR3 reads CASSLRRGDYEQYF. The DNA of the CDR3 is TGTGCCAGCAGCTTACGGCGGGGAGACTACGAGCAGTACTTC.

The chain has TRBV4-1 and TRBJ2-1; 8 bases map to TRBD2. The CDR3 totals 17 residues. The V gene end was trimmed by 4 bases and the J gene end by 4 bases; junction bases not matched to a gene: 12. Germline lookup yields CDR1 MGHRA and CDR2 YSYEKL. CDR3 DNA: TGCGCCAGCAGCCCTCCTTCCGGAGCGGGAGTATACAATGAGCAGTTCTTC. Its translation: CASSPPSGAGVYNEQFF.

DNA of the CDR3: TGCGCCAGCAGCTTAGTAGGGGAATCCCACGAGCAGTACTTC. It translates to CASSLVGESHEQYF. The chain has TRBV5-1 and TRBJ2-7, with a tentative D call TRBD1 (5 bases). V lost 2 bases to trimming and J lost 5 bases, with 14 bases between them. Germline loops: CDR1 SGHRS, CDR2 YFSETQ. The CDR3 sequence is 14 residues long.

The gene calls are TRBV6-1 and TRBJ1-2; no clear D. The CDR3 is 13 residues long. Germline V CDR1 and CDR2: MNHNS, SASEGT. V was clipped by 5 bases and J by 6 bases, with 13 bases between them. The CDR3 nucleotides are TGTGCCAGCAGTCACGACACCCGGGATGGCTACACCTTC. Its protein is CASSHDTRDGYTF.

The chain uses TRBV7-9 and TRBJ2-3, with 8 bases matching TRBD2. The CDR3 totals 17 residues. Unmatched junction bases numbered 14, after V lost 4 bases and J lost 5 bases. Germline lookup yields CDR1 SEHNR and CDR2 FQNEAQ (reference sequence). The CDR3 is CASSYPIRTSIRDTQYF. The CDR3 DNA sequence: TGTGCCAGCAGCTACCCCATTCGGACTAGCATTAGAGATACGCAGTATTTT.

This chain uses TRBV27 with TRBJ2-1; weak D call: TRBD2 (6 bases). Germline assignment: CDR1 MNHEY and CDR2 SMNVEV (reference sequence). The CDR3 loop spans 15 amino acids. Trimming pared 5 bases from V and 5 bases from J, leaving 16 bases between. Written as DNA, the CDR3 is TGTGCCAGCAGTCGGGCTAGCGTGCGAAACAATGAGCAGTTCTTC. It encodes CASSRASVRNNEQFF.

The chain recombines TRBV19 with TRBJ2-7; TRBD2 agrees at 7 bases. This CDR3 is 14 amino acids long. After removal of 9 bases from V and 5 bases from J, the junction contained 13 bases not matched to a gene. Per germline, CDR1 LNHDA and CDR2 SQIVND (reference sequence). The CDR3 sequence: CASQTAGVPHEQYF. The CDR3 DNA reads as TGTGCCAGCCAAACCGCGGGGGTTCCCCACGAGCAGTACTTC.

The chain has TRBV19 and TRBJ1-5, with D possibly matching TRBD1 (5 bases). V lost 0 bases and J 7 bases, leaving 10 bases between the germline ends. This CDR3 has 14 amino acids. Looked up from germline, CDR1 is LNHDA and CDR2 is SQIVND (reference sequence). The CDR3 loop reads CASSIEAGWQPQHF. The CDR3 DNA follows: TGTGCCAGTAGTATAGAGGCAGGGTGGCAGCCCCAGCATTTT. Together with reference TRBV19 and TRBJ1-5, the CDR3 gives the full variable domain: DGGITQSPKYLFRKEGQNVTLSCEQNLNHDAMYWYRQDPGQGLRLIYYSQIVNDFQKGDIAEGYSVSREKKESFPLTVTSAQKNPTAFYLCASSIEAGWQPQHFGDGTRLSIL.

As DNA, the CDR3 is TGTGCCAGCAGTGACGGCAGTTTCCACACCTTC. Translation: CASSDGSFHTF. The chain combines TRBV6-4 with TRBJ1-2; D is ambiguous. Trimming left V 2 bases short and J 12 bases short, with 10 bases between. The CDR3 is 11 residues long. Germline V lookup: CDR1 MRHNA, CDR2 SNTAGT.

The gene calls are TRBV10-3 and TRBJ2-7; D may be TRBD2 (6 bases). Trimming left V 8 bases short and J 1 base short, with 18 bases between. Germline-derived CDR1 and CDR2 are ENHRY and SYGVKD. The CDR3 has 15 residues. The CDR3 sequence: CAIGRILGLSYEQYF. The DNA of the CDR3 is TGTGCCATCGGTAGGATCCTGGGACTTTCCTACGAGCAGTACTTC.